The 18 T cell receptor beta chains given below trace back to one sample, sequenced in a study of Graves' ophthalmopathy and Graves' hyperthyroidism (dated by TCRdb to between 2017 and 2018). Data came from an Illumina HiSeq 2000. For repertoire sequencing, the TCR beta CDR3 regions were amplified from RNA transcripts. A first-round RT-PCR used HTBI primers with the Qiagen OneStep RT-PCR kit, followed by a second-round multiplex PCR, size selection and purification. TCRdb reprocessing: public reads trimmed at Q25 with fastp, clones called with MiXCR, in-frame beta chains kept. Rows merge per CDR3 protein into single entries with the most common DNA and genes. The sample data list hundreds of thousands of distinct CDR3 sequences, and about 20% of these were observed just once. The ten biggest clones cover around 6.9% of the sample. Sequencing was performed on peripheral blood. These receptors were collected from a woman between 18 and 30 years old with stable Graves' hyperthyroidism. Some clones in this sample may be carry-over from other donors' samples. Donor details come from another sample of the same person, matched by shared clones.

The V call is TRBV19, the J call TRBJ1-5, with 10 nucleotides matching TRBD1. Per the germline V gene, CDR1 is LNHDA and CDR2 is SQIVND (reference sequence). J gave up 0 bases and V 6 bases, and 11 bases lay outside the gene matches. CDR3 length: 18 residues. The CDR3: CASSSGTGALYSNQPQHF. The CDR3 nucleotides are TGTGCCAGTAGCTCCGGGACAGGGGCCCTTTATAGCAATCAGCCCCAGCATTTT.

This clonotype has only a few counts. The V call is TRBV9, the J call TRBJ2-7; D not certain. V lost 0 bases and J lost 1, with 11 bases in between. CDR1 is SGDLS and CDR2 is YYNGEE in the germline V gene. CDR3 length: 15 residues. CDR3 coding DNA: TGTGCCAGCAGCGTAGCGGCACAGCCGTCCTACGAGCAGTACTTC. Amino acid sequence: CASSVAAQPSYEQYF.

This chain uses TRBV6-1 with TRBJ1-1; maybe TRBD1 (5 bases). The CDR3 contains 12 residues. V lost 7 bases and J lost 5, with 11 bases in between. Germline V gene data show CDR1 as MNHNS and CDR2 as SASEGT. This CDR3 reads CASMGGETEAFF. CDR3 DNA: TGTGCCAGCATGGGGGGAGAGACTGAAGCTTTCTTT.

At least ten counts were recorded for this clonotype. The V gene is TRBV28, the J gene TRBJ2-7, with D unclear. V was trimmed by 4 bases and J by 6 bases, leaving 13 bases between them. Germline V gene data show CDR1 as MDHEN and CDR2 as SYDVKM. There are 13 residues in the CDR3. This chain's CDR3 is CASSSDTPVEQYF. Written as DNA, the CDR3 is TGTGCCAGCAGTTCCGACACACCCGTCGAGCAGTACTTC.

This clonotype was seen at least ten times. CDR3 DNA sequence: TGTGCCAGCAGCTCCCCCGACAGGGGAGCCTATGGCTACACCTTC. It yields the protein CASSSPDRGAYGYTF. The chain recombines TRBV7-2 with TRBJ1-2; 8 bases fit TRBD1. Germline CDR1 SGHTA, CDR2 FQGNSA. The CDR3 length is 15 residues. J lost 4 bases, V lost 4 bases, and 8 bases had no gene match.

In DNA, the CDR3 is TGTGCCAGCAGCTTATCCTCGGGAGCTGGGACCGGGGAGCTGTTTTTT. Translating gives CASSLSSGAGTGELFF. The rearrangement links TRBV11-2 to TRBJ2-2, with D possibly being TRBD2 (6 bases). V lost 2 bases to trimming and J lost 5 bases, with 15 bases between them. CDR1 SGHAT and CDR2 FQNNGV come from the germline V gene. The CDR3 runs 16 residues.

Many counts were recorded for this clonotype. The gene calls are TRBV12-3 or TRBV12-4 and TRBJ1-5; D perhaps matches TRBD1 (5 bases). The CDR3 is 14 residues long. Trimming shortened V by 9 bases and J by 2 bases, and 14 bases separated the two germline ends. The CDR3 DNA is TGTGCCAGTCGAAGCAGGGAGGGCAATCAGCCCCAGCATTTT. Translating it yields CASRSREGNQPQHF.

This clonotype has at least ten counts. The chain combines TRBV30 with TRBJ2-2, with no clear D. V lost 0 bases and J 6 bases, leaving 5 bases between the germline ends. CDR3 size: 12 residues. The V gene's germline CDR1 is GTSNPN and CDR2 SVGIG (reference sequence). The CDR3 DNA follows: TGTGCCTGGAGTGTCCCGGCCGGGGAGCTGTTTTTT. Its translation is CAWSVPAGELFF. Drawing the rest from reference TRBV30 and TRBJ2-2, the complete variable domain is SQTIHQWPATLVQPVGSPLSLECTVEGTSNPNLYWYRQAAGRGLQLLFYSVGIGQISSEVPQNLSASRPQDRQFILSSKKLLLSDSGFYLCAWSVPAGELFFGEGSRLTVL.

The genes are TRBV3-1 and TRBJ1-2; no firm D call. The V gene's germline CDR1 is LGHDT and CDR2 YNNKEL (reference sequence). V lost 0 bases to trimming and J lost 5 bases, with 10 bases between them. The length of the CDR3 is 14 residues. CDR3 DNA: TGTGCCAGCAGCCAAGATCAAGGTGTTTATGGCTACACCTTC. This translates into CASSQDQGVYGYTF.

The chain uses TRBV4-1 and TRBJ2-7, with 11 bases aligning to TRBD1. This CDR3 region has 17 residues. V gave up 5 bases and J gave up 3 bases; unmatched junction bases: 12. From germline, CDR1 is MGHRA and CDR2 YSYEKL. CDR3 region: CASSSRFLGTGGYEQYF. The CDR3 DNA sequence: TGCGCCAGCAGCTCCCGCTTTTTAGGGACAGGGGGCTACGAGCAGTACTTC.

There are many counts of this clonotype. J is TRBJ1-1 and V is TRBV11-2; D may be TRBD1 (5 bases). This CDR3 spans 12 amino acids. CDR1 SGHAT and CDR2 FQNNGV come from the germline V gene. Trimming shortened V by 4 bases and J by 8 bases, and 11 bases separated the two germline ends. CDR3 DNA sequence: TGTGCCAGCAGCTCAGGGACGTTGGAAGCTTTCTTT. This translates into CASSSGTLEAFF.

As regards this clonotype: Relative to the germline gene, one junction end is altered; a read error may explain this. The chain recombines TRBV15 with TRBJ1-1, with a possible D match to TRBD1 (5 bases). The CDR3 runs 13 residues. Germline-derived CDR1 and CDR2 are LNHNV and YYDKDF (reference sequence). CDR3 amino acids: CATSRAGNSEAFF. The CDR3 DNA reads TGTGCCACCAGCAGGGCAGGGAACTCTGAAGCTTTCTTT.

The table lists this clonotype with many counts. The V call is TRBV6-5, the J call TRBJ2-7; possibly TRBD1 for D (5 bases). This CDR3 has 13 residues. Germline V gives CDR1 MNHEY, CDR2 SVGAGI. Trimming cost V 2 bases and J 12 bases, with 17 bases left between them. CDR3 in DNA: TGTGCCAGCAGTTACGGCAGGGAAGGGTCACGGTACTTC. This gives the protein CASSYGREGSRYF.

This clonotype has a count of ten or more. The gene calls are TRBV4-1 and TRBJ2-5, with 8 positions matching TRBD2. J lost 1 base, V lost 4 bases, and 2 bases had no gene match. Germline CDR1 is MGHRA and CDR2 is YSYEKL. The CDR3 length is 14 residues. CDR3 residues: CASSPAGGQETQYF. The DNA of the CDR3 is TGCGCCAGCAGCCCCGCGGGGGGCCAAGAGACCCAGTACTTC.

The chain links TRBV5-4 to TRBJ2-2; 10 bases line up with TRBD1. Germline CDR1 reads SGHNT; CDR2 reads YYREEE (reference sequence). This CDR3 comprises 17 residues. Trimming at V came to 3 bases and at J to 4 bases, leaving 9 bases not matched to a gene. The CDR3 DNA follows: TGTGCCAGCAGCTCCCGTCTGACAGGGGGCAGCACCGGGGAGCTGTTTTTT. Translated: CASSSRLTGGSTGELFF.

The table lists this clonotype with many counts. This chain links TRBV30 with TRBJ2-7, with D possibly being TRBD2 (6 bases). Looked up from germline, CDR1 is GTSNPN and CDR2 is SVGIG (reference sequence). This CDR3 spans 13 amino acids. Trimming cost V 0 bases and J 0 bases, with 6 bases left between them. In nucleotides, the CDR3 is TGTGCCTGGAGTGTGGGGGGCTCCTACGAGCAGTACTTC. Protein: CAWSVGGSYEQYF.

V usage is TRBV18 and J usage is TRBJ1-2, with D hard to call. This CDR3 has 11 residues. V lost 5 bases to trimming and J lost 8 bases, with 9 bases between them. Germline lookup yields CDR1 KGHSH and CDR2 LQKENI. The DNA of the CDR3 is TGTGCCAGCTCAGGGAGGGAAGGCTACACCTTC. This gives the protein CASSGREGYTF.

The CDR3 DNA reads TGTGCCAGCAGGGGGACAGGCGATCCTTACGAGCAGTACTTC. Its translation: CASRGTGDPYEQYF. The chain joins TRBV6-2 or TRBV6-3 to TRBJ2-7; 8 bases align to TRBD1. The length of the CDR3 is 14 residues. The ends lost 6 bases at V and 4 bases at J; junction bases unmatched: 8. The germline CDR1 and CDR2 sequences are MNHEY and SVGEGT.